This T cell receptor beta chain was recovered during a study of blood T cell repertoires in COVID-19. Study details: COVID-19 samples collected from the United States, Italy and Spain covered acute and convalescent phases. The cDNA or gDNA used as material had been derived from T cells, B-cell-depleted T cells, or PBMCs.

The CDR3 contains 13 residues. J lost 3 bases, V lost 9 bases, and 5 bases had no gene match. Germline assignment: CDR1 LGHDT and CDR2 YNNKEL (reference sequence). Authors' methods: Using reference gene primer amplification, nucleated cell counts were estimated. Profiled with immunoSEQ multiplex PCR; TCRdb holds only in-frame clones, not every one. V and J calls and clone size are those listed in that table; D and trimming were worked out from the DNA. The sample has under 350,000 clones, around 89% seen once. Input material: peripheral blood. The chain joins TRBV3-1 (or the pseudogene TRBV3-2) to TRBJ2-7; 10 bases are a match to TRBD1. This TCR was sampled from a man aged 35 to 55 with acute or convalescent COVID-19. CDR3 protein: CASGGQGFYEQYF. The DNA for the CDR3 is TGTGCCAGTGGGGGACAGGGGTTCTACGAGCAGTACTTC.